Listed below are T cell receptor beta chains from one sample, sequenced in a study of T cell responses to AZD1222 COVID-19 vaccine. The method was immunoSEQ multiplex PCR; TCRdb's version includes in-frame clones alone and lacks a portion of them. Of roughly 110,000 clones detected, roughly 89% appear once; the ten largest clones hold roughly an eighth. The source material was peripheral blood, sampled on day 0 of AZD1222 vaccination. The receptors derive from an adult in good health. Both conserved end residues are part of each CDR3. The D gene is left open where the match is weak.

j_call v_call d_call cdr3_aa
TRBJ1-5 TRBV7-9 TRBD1 CASSWDRGNQPQHF
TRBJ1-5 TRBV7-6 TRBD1 CASSTGTGRNQPQHF
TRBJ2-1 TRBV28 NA CASHLGAGTVNEQFF
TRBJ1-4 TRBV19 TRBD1 CASRRQGLANEKLFF
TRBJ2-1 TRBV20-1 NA CSASSTDYNEQFF
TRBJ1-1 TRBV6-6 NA CASSSTLNTEAFF
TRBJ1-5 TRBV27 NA CASSLTGQPQHF
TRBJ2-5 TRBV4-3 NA CASSLIQGGAQETQYF
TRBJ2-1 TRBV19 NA CASSADSYNEQFF
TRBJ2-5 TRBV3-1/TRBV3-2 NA CASSQGPVPQETQYF
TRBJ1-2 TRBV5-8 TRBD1 CASSLGQGLDYGYTF
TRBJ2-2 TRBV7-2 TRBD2 CASTERLADQLGTGELFF
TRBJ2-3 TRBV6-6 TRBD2 CASSGASGSTDTQYF
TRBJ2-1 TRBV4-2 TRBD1 CASSQGRGTGANEQFF
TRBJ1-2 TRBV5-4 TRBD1 CASSKGTGWGYGYTF
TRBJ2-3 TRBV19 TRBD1 CASSLRTGSTDTQYF
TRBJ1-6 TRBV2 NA CASSDSFVFGTGLYSPLHF
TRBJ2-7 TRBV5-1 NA CASSLSGDGNYEQYF
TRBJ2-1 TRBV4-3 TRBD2 CASSQVGTSDEQFF
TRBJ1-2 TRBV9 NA CASSPLSTVNYGYTF
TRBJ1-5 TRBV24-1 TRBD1 CATSDATGGLRQPQHF
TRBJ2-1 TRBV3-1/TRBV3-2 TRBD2 CASSQVASGRAYEQFF
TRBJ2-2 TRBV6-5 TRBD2 CASSYLTSGRPGELFF
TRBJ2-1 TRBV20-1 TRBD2 CSASHGRSGRVAGYNEQFF
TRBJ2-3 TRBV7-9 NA CASSLDGSDTQYF
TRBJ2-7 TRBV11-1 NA CASSSGVNEQYF
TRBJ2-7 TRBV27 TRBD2 CASSLRLAGGEQYF
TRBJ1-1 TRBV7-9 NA CASSFAGKGTEAFF
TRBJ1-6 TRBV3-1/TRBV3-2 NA CASSPMGSRNSPLHF
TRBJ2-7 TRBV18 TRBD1 CASSAGTVSYEQYF
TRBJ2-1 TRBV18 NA CASSPLSTVQGEQFF
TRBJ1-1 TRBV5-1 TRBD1 CASSFVTGTVTEAFF
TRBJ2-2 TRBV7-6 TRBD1 CASSSTGPGELFF
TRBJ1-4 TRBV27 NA CASSERGEKLFF
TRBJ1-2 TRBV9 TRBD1 CASNRQGGGYTF
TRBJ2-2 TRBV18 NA CASSPLFGQPNTGELFF
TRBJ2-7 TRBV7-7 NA CASSLGGDFQSYEQYF
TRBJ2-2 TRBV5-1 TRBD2 CASSLIAGGGTGELFF
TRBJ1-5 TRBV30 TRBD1 CAWSPPDRDLQPQHF
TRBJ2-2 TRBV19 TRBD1 CASIQGAGTGELFF
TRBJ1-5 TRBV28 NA CASMGSGLGQPQHF
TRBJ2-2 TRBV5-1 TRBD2 CASSLGVAGYTGELFF
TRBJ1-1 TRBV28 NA CASSLGSGTEAFF
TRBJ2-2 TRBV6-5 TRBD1 CASKGTGRTGELFF
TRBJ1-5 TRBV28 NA CASTGSNQPQHF
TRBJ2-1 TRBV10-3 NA CASGAQNNEQFF
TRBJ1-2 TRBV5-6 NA CASSLREVNGYTF
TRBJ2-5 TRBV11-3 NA CASSLGPGETQYF
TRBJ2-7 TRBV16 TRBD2 CASSPRTSGNEQYF